This T cell receptor beta chain comes out of a study of cytomegalovirus exposure and HLA in healthy donors (dated 2017 in TCRdb). Concerning the study at large: According to an earlier analysis of 450 to 650 of the donors, about 179 million T cells yielded 90 million to 130 million unique TCR beta sequences and approximately 300 Gb of sequence data. An early release covering roughly 600 HLA-typed donors comprised 300 to 350 gigabases of sequencing data and 85 million or so unique TCR sequences. Of the roughly 400 genotyped donors, approximately 80% fell in the genetic ancestry cluster associated with self-reported Caucasian donors. The study aimed to test whether cataloging public T cell receptors could reveal signatures of past pathogen exposure. The T cell repertoires of some 700 subjects were profiled by immunosequencing and related to cytomegalovirus serostatus. A separate validation cohort of over 95 different subjects was used in addition to the 666-subject first cohort. High-throughput TCR immunosequencing, statistical association of individual TCRs with disease status, and machine learning were combined to predict cytomegalovirus infection status. To study patterns of TCR occurrence, a later analysis re-analyzed previously published TCR beta repertoires from 550 to 800 donors and added high-resolution HLA genotyping. In the later analysis, no new phenotypic data were used to find candidate immune exposures; instead, reliance was placed on TCR beta sequences and their occurrence across donors. An earlier analysis of 587 of the donors used high-throughput TCR beta sequencing to judge whether each TCR beta V gene segment behaved as functional or pseudogenic. Donor age, sex, ethnicity and CMV serostatus were collected together with the repertoire data. In a later genetic analysis, genome-wide SNP genotypes for about 55% of the 666 donors were used, and that subset was treated as a discovery cohort. All discovery cohort repertoires had been generated on a single sequencing platform. Class I and class II HLA loci were covered by the typing at four-digit resolution. Typing coverage varied by locus: roughly 629-640 donors for A, B, C, DRB1 and DQB1; roughly 500 for DQA1; some 610 for DPA1; roughly 470 for DPB1. Four to six DR-DQ haplotypes were handled as single units for association and clustering, since linkage in the cohort was strong. On average, around 200,000 unique TCR beta nucleotide sequences were sequenced per donor among a few hundred genotyped donors of the cohort, with around 19% of those sequences being non-productive. Study-wide findings and limitations: In a later genetic analysis, a missense DCLRE1C variant was associated with V-gene and J-gene trimming of TCR beta chains, and the association was replicated in an independent cohort. Because HLA typing was unavailable for some donors at each locus, only the typed subset was used in association tests. The classifier was reported to diagnose cytomegalovirus status with high specificity and sensitivity in both the original and validation cohorts. Correlated functional status among segregating V segments might be attributable to linkage disequilibrium, but an unknown experimental factor could not be ruled out. Compared with equally common non-associated chains, HLA-associated TCR beta chains in a later analysis were more clonally expanded and had lower generation probabilities. A later analysis found that TCR association rates varied across HLA loci, with DRB1 alleles showing the most associated TCRs and HLA-C alleles the fewest. According to a later analysis, most CMV-associated TCR beta chains appeared to be HLA-restricted, and the HLA associations seemed to be driven largely by CMV exposure. A cluster of highly shared sequence variants was judged likely to represent a technical artifact of the sequencing pipeline. A further reported finding was that TCR beta sequences accurately predicted the HLA-A and HLA-B alleles for most subjects in the first cohort. The study listed 164 TCR beta chains as associated with cytomegalovirus. A later genetic analysis reported fewer N-insertions in productive TCRs among donors in an Asian-associated ancestry cluster than the roughly 690-donor mean. A few of the identified cytomegalovirus-associated TCR beta chains were confirmed in vitro to be specific for cytomegalovirus antigens. The 87-base-pair reads could not distinguish some IMGT-functional V segments, including TRBV6-2 and TRBV6-3, so those segments were excluded. While some public TCRs were present in many individuals, most TCR sequences turned up only very rarely across donors. The authors suggested that the approach could potentially be extended to other disease states and immunological phenotypes. Strong co-occurrence of HLA alleles, especially DR and DQ, made assigning TCR associations to individual alleles difficult. In an earlier analysis of under 600 of the donors, most TCR beta V segments were observed in productive rearrangements about 87% or about 30% of the time, broadly matching IMGT annotations. According to a later analysis, parvovirus B19, influenza, CMV and Epstein-Barr virus appeared linked to several top co-occurrence clusters. Only TCR beta chains were sequenced in this cohort, and the absence of alpha or paired-chain data limited detectable features. The presence/absence analyses assumed that sequencing depth was roughly uniform across donors, and that assumption may not be true. Immune exposure information for the cohort was limited to CMV serostatus. Because counts were too low, fewer than 20 rarely observed V segments, including chromosome 9 orphons, were excluded from the earlier analysis of 587 of the donors. In a later analysis, 15,000 to 20,000 TCR beta sequences were associated with specific HLA alleles at a false discovery rate of 0.05.

The cohort comprised some 680 healthy bone marrow donors. At the time of sampling, every cohort member was nominally healthy, though immune exposures that went unrecorded were likely present. The donor was CMV seropositive and was included in the group of some 290 seropositive cohort members. A peripheral blood sample was provided by each donor, and peripheral blood mononuclear cells were used for TCR beta sequencing. Genomic DNA was extracted from the blood cell samples with the Qiagen DNeasy Blood Extraction Kit. CDR3 length: 16 amino acids, cysteine to phenylalanine. The sequence is cut down to CDR3 DNA, 48 bases in frame from base 1. V and J lose 0 bases and 0 bases, and a span of 9 bases separates them. Based on the germline V gene, the CDR1 and CDR2 sequences are WSHSY and SAAADI. The method behind the library was the immunoSEQ multiplex PCR assay. The multiplex PCR relied on a mix of 60 forward primers for TCR Vbeta segments and 13 reverse primers for TCR Jbeta segments. The CDR3 region of rearranged TCR beta genes was amplified from genomic DNA by a multiplex PCR assay. The amplified TCR beta libraries were sequenced on the Illumina HiSeq System as 87-base-pair reads. The paper's data handling went like this. Across the 500 to 750 repertoires, a later analysis counted roughly 77 million unique TCR beta chains, around 10 million of which were shared by at least two donors. Raw reads were error-corrected and collapsed into unique sequences by a nearest-neighbor algorithm in which closely related sequences were merged to remove PCR and sequencing errors. V, D and J gene segments were assigned by aligning CDR3 sequences to IMGT reference sequences. For a sequence to be retained, a match of at least six nucleotides to both a V gene segment and a J gene segment was required. Rearrangements were classified as productive when the CDR3 lacked stop codons and remained in frame with V and J, and all other rearrangements were classified as non-productive. CDR3 was defined by IMGT convention, running from the second conserved V-encoded cysteine to the conserved J-encoded phenylalanine. The earlier analysis of some 600 of the donors excluded sequences that lacked an unambiguous match to a single V gene segment. An earlier analysis of 587 of the donors classified V segments as functional when productive rearrangements were above 56.7% and as segregating when the standard deviation between donors was above 5%. A statistical classification framework was built to diagnose cytomegalovirus status from the catalog of TCR beta chain sequences. In a later analysis, V and J genes were assigned by comparing TCR nucleotide sequences against IMGT/GENE-DB human TR gene sequences. A later analysis assigned CDR3 sequences and most-parsimonious VDJ recombination scenarios with the TCRdist pipeline. In a later analysis, each TCR beta chain was defined by its CDR3 amino acid sequence together with its V-gene family, and reads without a unique V-gene family were excluded. To address suspected cross-contamination and a sequencing artifact, a later analysis removed around 590 highly shared, low-generation-probability nucleotide sequences. In a later analysis, a clonal expansion index for each public chain was calculated from normalized within-repertoire ranks of inferred template counts. A later analysis computed generation probabilities with a VDJ recombination model fitted to out-of-frame rearrangements, and checked the results against IGoR. In a later analysis, hypergeometric tests were used to score TCR-TCR, TCR-HLA and TCR-CMV co-occurrence, with a repertoire-size bias correction applied to TCR pairs. To estimate false discovery rates, a later analysis permuted the HLA or CMV assignments 20 times. In a later analysis, co-occurring TCRs were grouped using DBSCAN, with TCRdist sequence similarity added in when clustering inside HLA-allele-positive subsets. Co-occurrence clustering excluded repertoires with fewer than 30,000 or more than 120,000 public chains, plus five with anomalous nucleotide sharing. Here the immuneACCESS table is served through TCRdb, limited to in-frame sequences with V and J called. Missing clones are a known gap in these copies; in checked studies unresolved V genes cover under half, and the rest lacks a known reason. That table furnishes V, J and clone size, whereas the DNA furnished D and trimming. This sample holds over 200,000 clones; 82% were observed only once. The ten largest clones represent 5.5% to 7.5% of the sample.

A note on this clone: The antigen it binds to is not known. Base qualities were left out, and no much larger clone turns up one base away.

Sequenced input: PBMCs. The clonotype comes from a man aged 40-50 years in good health and CMV-seropositive. The chain links TRBV10-2 with TRBJ1-3; perhaps TRBD1 is the D gene, with 6 bases matching. The sequenced DNA is TGCGCCAGCAGTGAGTCGAGGACAGCCTCTGGAAACACCATATATTTT. Its coded protein is CASSESRTASGNTIYF.